This T cell receptor (beta chain) was retrieved from a study of blood T cell repertoires in COVID-19 (dated by TCRdb to 2018 to 2021). Regarding the study in general: Samples covering the acute and convalescent phases of COVID-19 were provided by collaborators in the United States, Italy and Spain. The repertoires were made available in a free public database intended to serve as a resource for research on the immune response to SARS-CoV-2. Where available, HLA class I and class II types were taken from metadata supplied by the sample provider and were not determined by assay-based typing. The samples were drawn from two sources: the first 160 participants of the ongoing ImmuneRACE study, and 1,254 subjects contributed by 6 global collaborators. A de-identified subject ID, COVID-19 status, age in years and sex were almost always included in the sample metadata. Deeply sampled blood TCRbeta repertoires from subjects exposed to, actively infected with, or recovered from COVID-19 were included in the dataset. The material from the prospective study consisted of cDNA or gDNA derived from T cells, B-cell-depleted T cells, or PBMCs. Beyond this particular receptor, the publication reports: How much clinical and demographic metadata was included differed by source and by participant, and the metadata was provided uncurated.

V and J are trimmed by 4 bases and 4 bases, and the gene matches miss 5 bases of the junction. The CDR3 has 14 amino acids, counting the end cysteine and phenylalanine. The only DNA kept is the CDR3, 42 bases in frame from the first base. The CDR1 and CDR2 encoded by the germline V gene are MDHEN and SYDVKM. In the prospective study, participants were roughly 18 to 95 years old, resided in about two dozen geographic areas of the United States, and were enrolled through a virtual design. In the prospective study, cohorts were assigned on the basis of participant-reported clinical history obtained from a screening survey and a study questionnaire. Mobile phlebotomists in the prospective study collected whole blood, serum and a nasopharyngeal or oropharyngeal swab from every participant. Prospective study participants could optionally give additional blood draws and questionnaires over a roughly two-month period. Before DNA extraction, prospective study blood samples were shipped either frozen or at room temperature.

TCRbeta CDR3 regions were amplified from genomic DNA using the immunoSEQ Assay, a bias-controlled multiplex PCR. Under the source paper's analysis protocol: The number of nucleated cells in each sample was estimated from the amplification of reference gene primers within the assay. Sequence reads were collapsed and filtered to measure the absolute abundance of every unique TCRbeta CDR3 rearrangement. Productive Simpson clonality was computed per sample as the square root of Simpson's diversity index over productive rearrangements. TCRdb holds this immuneACCESS table with in-frame rearrangements only. Some clones are missing; in checked studies, unresolved V genes explain under half, and the rest has no known cause. V, J and clone size are taken as reported in that table, and D and trimming were inferred from the DNA itself. In this sample the table shows 200,000 to 250,000 clones, 87% of which occur a single time. The top ten hold roughly 6.3% of the sample.

About this clone itself: Its target antigen remains unknown. Base qualities are missing; no much larger clone stands one base away.

The specimen sequenced was PBMCs or T cells enriched from blood (not recorded which). The TCR comes from a woman aged 30 to 39 with acute COVID-19. The chain couples TRBV28 to TRBJ2-7; TRBD1 lines up with 9 middle nucleotides. The nucleotides are TGTGCCAGCAGTTGGGGACAGGGAAAATACGAGCAGTACTTC. The encoded protein is CASSWGQGKYEQYF. When the CDR3 is completed using the reference TRBV28 and TRBJ2-7 genes on either side, the full variable domain is DVKVTQSSRYLVKRTGEKVFLECVQDMDHENMFWYRQDPGLGLRLIYFSYDVKMKEKGDIPEGYSVSREKKERFSLILESASTNQTSMYLCASSWGQGKYEQYFGPGTRLTVT.